This T cell receptor (beta chain) was documented in a study of circulating and synovial CD4+ cells in juvenile arthritis. Overall study findings and caveats: T cell genome counts differed by at least an order of magnitude between CPL and CD4 samples.

Assay: immunoSEQ multiplex PCR; the TCRdb copy retains only in-frame clones and omits some. There are about 33,000 clones in the sample; more than 90% occur only once, and under 0.2% lies in the top ten. The germline gives CDR1 MGHRA, CDR2 YSYEKL. V lost 4 bases to trimming and J lost 2 bases, with 12 bases between them. The CDR3 length is 15 residues. This clone was detected a few times. Its specificity is unknown. The clonotype comes from a human donor with juvenile idiopathic arthritis. The chain joins TRBV4-1 to TRBJ1-3; TRBD1 might be the D (5 bases). What was sequenced was CD4+ T cells from blood. DNA for the CDR3: TGCGCCAGCAGCCCCGACAAGGGGCCTGGAAACACCATATATTTT. Protein: CASSPDKGPGNTIYF.